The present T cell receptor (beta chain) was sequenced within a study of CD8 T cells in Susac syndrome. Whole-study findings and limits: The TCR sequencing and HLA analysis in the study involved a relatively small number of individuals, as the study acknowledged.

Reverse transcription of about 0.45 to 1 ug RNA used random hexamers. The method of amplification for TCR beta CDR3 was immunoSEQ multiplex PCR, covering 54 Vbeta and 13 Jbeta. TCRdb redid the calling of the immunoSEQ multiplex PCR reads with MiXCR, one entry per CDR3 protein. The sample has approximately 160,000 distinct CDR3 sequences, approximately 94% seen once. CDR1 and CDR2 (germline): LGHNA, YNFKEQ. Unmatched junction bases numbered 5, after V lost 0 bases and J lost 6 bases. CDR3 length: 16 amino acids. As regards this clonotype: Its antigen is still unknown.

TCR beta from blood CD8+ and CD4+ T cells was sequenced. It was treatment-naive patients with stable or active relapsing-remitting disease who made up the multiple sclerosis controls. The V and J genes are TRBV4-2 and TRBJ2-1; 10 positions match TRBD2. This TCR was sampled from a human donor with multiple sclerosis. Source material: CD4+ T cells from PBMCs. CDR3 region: CASSQEGTSGINEQFF. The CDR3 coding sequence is TGTGCCAGCAGCCAAGAGGGAACTAGCGGGATCAATGAGCAGTTCTTC.